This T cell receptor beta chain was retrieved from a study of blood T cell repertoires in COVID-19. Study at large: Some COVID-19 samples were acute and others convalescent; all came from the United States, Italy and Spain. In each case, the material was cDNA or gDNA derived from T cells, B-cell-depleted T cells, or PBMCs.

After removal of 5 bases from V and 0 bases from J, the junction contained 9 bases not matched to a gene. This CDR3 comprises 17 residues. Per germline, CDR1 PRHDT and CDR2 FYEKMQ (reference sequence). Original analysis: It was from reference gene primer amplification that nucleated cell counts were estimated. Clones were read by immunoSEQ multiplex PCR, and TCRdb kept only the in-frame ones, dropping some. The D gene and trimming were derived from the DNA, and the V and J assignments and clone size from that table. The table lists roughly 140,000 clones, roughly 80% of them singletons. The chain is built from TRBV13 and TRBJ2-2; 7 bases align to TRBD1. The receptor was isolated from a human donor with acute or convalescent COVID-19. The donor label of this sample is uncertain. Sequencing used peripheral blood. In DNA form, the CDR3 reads TGTGCCAGCAGCCAGAAAGACAGGGCTCCGAACACCGGGGAGCTGTTTTTT. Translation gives CASSQKDRAPNTGELFF.